This T cell receptor beta chain was captured by sequencing in a study of blood T cell repertoires in COVID-19. CDR1 and CDR2 from the germline V gene are LNHDA and SQIVND (reference sequence). The CDR3 loop spans 11 amino acids. V lost 7 bases and J lost 3, with 6 bases in between. Measured with immunoSEQ multiplex PCR; TCRdb has only the in-frame clones, and not every one. The repertoire consists of around 170,000 clones, with 86% occurring once and the leading ten covering less than 3.5%. Sequenced input: peripheral blood. The clonotype comes from a woman aged 25 to 45 with active or convalescent COVID-19. The chain links TRBV19 to TRBJ1-1; D is ambiguous. CDR3 region: CASTIDTEAFF. The CDR3 DNA is TGTGCCAGTACCATAGACACTGAAGCTTTCTTT.